A single sample is the source of the 17 T cell receptor beta chains below, sequenced in a study of cytomegalovirus exposure and HLA in healthy donors. The PCR used 60 Vbeta and 13 Jbeta primers. Sequencing was performed with immunoSEQ multiplex PCR; in TCRdb, only in-frame clones are kept and a portion is missing. The table has about 150,000 clones, 60% to 80% seen once. The sequenced sample was PBMCs. Receptors originate from a young woman in good health and CMV-seronegative.

The chain recombines TRBV4-1 with TRBJ1-1; D is unclear. CDR3 length equals 13 residues. Germline V gene data show CDR1 as MGHRA and CDR2 as YSYEKL. V was shortened by 1 base and J by 11 bases, with 14 bases between the two germline ends. CDR3 sequence: CASSQVILLEAFF. DNA for the CDR3: TGCGCCAGCAGCCAAGTCATCCTTCTGGAGGCTTTCTTT.

V usage is TRBV4-2 and J usage is TRBJ2-3; tentatively, D is TRBD2 (7 bases). There are 14 residues in the CDR3. The germline V gene encodes CDR1 LGHNA and CDR2 YNFKEQ. Trimming removed 0 bases at V and 14 bases at J, with 18 bases between. The CDR3 is CASSQDAGADPAYF. CDR3 sequence (DNA): TGTGCCAGCAGCCAAGATGCGGGGGCCGACCCGGCGTATTTT.

The chain has TRBV6-5 and TRBJ1-2, with TRBD1 identical over 10 bases. Germline-derived CDR1 and CDR2 are MNHEY and SVGAGI. CDR3 length: 14 residues. Germline trimming cut 0 bases from V and 8 bases from J; bases unmatched to any gene: 3. CDR3 amino acids: CASSYSDRGRGYTF. The CDR3 DNA reads as TGTGCCAGCAGTTACTCTGACAGGGGGCGCGGCTACACCTTC.

This chain links TRBV5-6 with TRBJ2-7; no clear D. V shed 1 base and J shed 3 bases, with 14 bases lying between them. Germline CDR1 SGHDT, CDR2 YYEEEE. The CDR3 is 15 residues long. The CDR3 here is CASSLLRLDGYEQYF. The CDR3 DNA is TGTGCCAGCAGCTTGCTTCGTTTAGATGGCTACGAGCAGTACTTC.

The chain recombines TRBV7-9 with TRBJ2-7; TRBD2 might be the D (6 bases). The length of the CDR3 is 12 residues. Trimming took off 4 bases at V and 3 bases at J, with 7 bases between the two ends. Germline assignment: CDR1 SEHNR and CDR2 FQNEAQ (reference sequence). Here the CDR3 DNA reads TGTGCCAGCAGCTCGGGGGTCTACGAGCAGTACTTC. Translation gives CASSSGVYEQYF.

The chain carries TRBV11-3 and TRBJ1-1; 10 bases map to TRBD1. CDR3 size: 13 residues. Looked up from germline, CDR1 is SGHNT and CDR2 is YENEEA. Germline trimming cut 1 base from V and 7 bases from J; bases unmatched to any gene: 0. The CDR3 nucleotides are TGTGCCAGCAGCTTAGGGGACAGGGGTGAAGCTTTCTTT. Translating it yields CASSLGDRGEAFF. The full variable domain, in which reference TRBV11-3 and TRBJ1-1 provide the parts outside the CDR3, is EAGVVQSPRYKIIEKKQPVAFWCNPISGHNTLYWYLQNLGQGPELLIRYENEEAVDDSQLPKDRFSAERLKGVDSTLKIQPAELGDSAVYLCASSLGDRGEAFFGQGTRLTVV.

The chain carries TRBV9 and TRBJ1-6; 7 bases are a match to TRBD1. Losses at the gene ends were 0 bases for V and 12 bases for J; bases not matched to a gene: 3. The germline gives CDR1 SGDLS, CDR2 YYNGEE. CDR3 length: 13 amino acids. The CDR3: CASSVGQGVPLHF. DNA for the CDR3: TGTGCCAGCAGCGTAGGCCAGGGGGTACCCCTCCACTTT.

The chain recombines TRBV14 with TRBJ2-7, with 9 bases identical to TRBD1. The CDR3 is 16 residues long. Germline V lookup: CDR1 SGHDN, CDR2 FVKESK. V shed 2 bases and J 4 bases; nucleotides not matched to a gene: 9. Here the CDR3 reads CASSQTPGQGFYEQYF. CDR3 in DNA: TGTGCCAGCAGCCAAACCCCGGGACAGGGTTTTTACGAGCAGTACTTC.

The J gene is TRBJ1-2, the V gene TRBV19, with unresolved D. V lost 7 bases, J lost 4 bases, and 25 bases lay in between. This CDR3 has 17 amino acids. The germline gives CDR1 LNHDA, CDR2 SQIVND (reference sequence). CDR3 sequence (DNA): TGTGCCAGTACCAGCTCGCGGGCAGGCAAAACAAGCTATGGCTACACCTTC. Protein: CASTSSRAGKTSYGYTF. The full variable domain, in which reference TRBV19 and TRBJ1-2 provide the parts outside the CDR3, is DGGITQSPKYLFRKEGQNVTLSCEQNLNHDAMYWYRQDPGQGLRLIYYSQIVNDFQKGDIAEGYSVSREKKESFPLTVTSAQKNPTAFYLCASTSSRAGKTSYGYTFGSGTRLTVV.

V gene TRBV6-5 combines with J gene TRBJ1-2, with TRBD1 matching over 9 bases. This CDR3 region has 16 residues. Germline CDR1 reads MNHEY; CDR2 reads SVGAGI. Trimming at V came to 2 bases and at J to 5 bases, leaving 9 bases not matched to a gene. The CDR3 spells CASSYRGTGLFYGYTF. The DNA for the CDR3 is TGTGCCAGCAGTTACCGTGGGACAGGGCTTTTTTATGGCTACACCTTC.

This chain joins TRBV7-9 and TRBJ2-1; 7 positions agree with TRBD1. The J segment lost 9 bases and the V segment lost 4 bases, leaving 9 bases of the junction unmatched. The CDR3 is made up of 14 amino acids. CDR1 and CDR2 (germline): SEHNR, FQNEAQ (reference sequence). The CDR3 sequence: CASSSGQLGGEQFF. CDR3 coding DNA: TGTGCCAGCAGCTCGGGACAGCTAGGGGGTGAGCAGTTCTTC.

The gene calls are TRBV9 and TRBJ1-3; no definite D call. The CDR3 is 14 amino acids. Trimming removed 4 bases from V and 1 base from J, with 9 bases in between. Germline-derived CDR1 and CDR2 are SGDLS and YYNGEE. The CDR3: CASSRVVSGNTIYF. CDR3 bases: TGTGCCAGCAGCCGGGTAGTGTCTGGAAACACCATATATTTT.

The chain links TRBV5-4 to TRBJ2-1, with 8 nucleotides matching TRBD2. Germline CDR1 and CDR2: SGHNT and YYREEE (reference sequence). This CDR3 is 15 amino acids long. Trimming removed 0 bases from V and 9 bases from J; junction bases left unmatched: 8. CDR3 region: CASSLDAGGWSEQFF. CDR3 in DNA: TGTGCCAGCAGCTTGGATGCGGGAGGATGGAGTGAGCAGTTCTTC.

V gene TRBV7-2 combines with J gene TRBJ1-6; 7 bases line up with TRBD1. The V gene end was trimmed by 1 base and the J gene end by 7 bases; junction bases not matched to a gene: 1. Germline V gene data show CDR1 as SGHTA and CDR2 as FQGNSA. The CDR3 totals 14 residues. The CDR3 DNA reads as TGTGCCAGCAGCTTAGGGGACAGCAATTCACCCCTCCACTTT. This gives the protein CASSLGDSNSPLHF.

The genes are TRBV9 and TRBJ1-6, with D maybe TRBD1 (6 bases). Germline-derived CDR1 and CDR2 are SGDLS and YYNGEE. V was cut by 0 bases and J by 8 bases, with 12 bases left in between. The CDR3 is 15 amino acids. The CDR3 DNA sequence: TGTGCCAGCAGCGTAGGGGGGCGAGAGGATTCACCCCTCCACTTT. This sequence encodes CASSVGGREDSPLHF. Based on the CDR3 plus reference TRBV9 and TRBJ1-6, the full variable domain is DSGVTQTPKHLITATGQRVTLRCSPRSGDLSVYWYQQSLDQGLQFLIQYYNGEERAKGNILERFSAQQFPDLHSELNLSSLELGDSALYFCASSVGGREDSPLHFGNGTRLTVT.

The rearrangement links TRBV2 to TRBJ1-1; 8 bases agree with TRBD1. J gave up 0 bases and V 6 bases, and 3 bases lay outside the gene matches. The CDR3 sequence is 14 residues long. CDR1 is SNHLY and CDR2 is FYNNEI in the germline V gene. For the CDR3, the DNA is TGTGCCAGCAGAGTGACAGGGGTGAACACTGAAGCTTTCTTT. Its protein product is CASRVTGVNTEAFF.

This chain uses TRBV5-1 with TRBJ2-7; 8 nucleotides agree with TRBD2. V lost 7 bases and J lost 1; bases outside the gene matches: 13. Germline assignment: CDR1 SGHRS and CDR2 YFSETQ. CDR3 length: 16 amino acids. The CDR3 region has the DNA TGCGCCAGCGCCCCGGCGGGGGGCGTTAAGTCCTACGAGCAGTACTTC. As protein: CASAPAGGVKSYEQYF.